This TCR beta chain originates from a study of shared clonotypes between healthy human individuals. With 4 bases removed from V and 0 bases from J, the gap between germline ends came to 12 bases. CDR3 length equals 16 residues. In germline, CDR1 is PRHDT, CDR2 FYEKMQ (reference sequence). Study processing details: Junction-only immunoSEQ data arrived without quality scores, meaning filtering differed. Sequencing used immunoSEQ multiplex PCR; TCRdb keeps in-frame clones, though not all of them. V and J calls and clone size are copied from that table; D and trimming were computed from the DNA. The repertoire consists of roughly 2,500,000 clones, with approximately 94% occurring once and the leading ten covering 0.35% to 0.45%.

This chain links TRBV13 with TRBJ2-2; no clear D gene. This receptor was taken from a man aged 18 to 29 in good health. Some clones in this sample may be carry-over from other donors' samples. Source material: naive CD4+ T cells from PBMCs. Subset denoted: CD45RA+ positively selected. Here the CDR3 DNA reads TGTGCCAGCAGCTATCCTTCAACTGCGAACACCGGGGAGCTGTTTTTT. It yields the protein CASSYPSTANTGELFF. The full variable domain, with the rest looked up from reference TRBV13 and TRBJ2-2, is AAGVIQSPRHLIKEKRETATLKCYPIPRHDTVYWYQQGPGQDPQFLISFYEKMQSDKGSIPDRFSAQQFSDYHSELNMSSLELGDSALYFCASSYPSTANTGELFFGEGSRLTVL.